Ten or more counts support the clone carrying this T cell receptor (beta chain). As yet, its antigen is unknown. This entry belongs to a study of CD8 T cells in ankylosing spondylitis. Study-level results: Disease-linked clones were reportedly significantly enriched in matched ankylosing spondylitis synovial fluid. A motif of under 10 highly homologous TCR beta variants was seen as apparently characteristic of ankylosing spondylitis blood.

V lost 5 bases and J lost 4; bases outside the gene matches: 10. This CDR3 has 15 residues. The authors made TCR beta libraries by quantitative 5'-RACE with molecular barcodes. MiXCR was run by TCRdb on the 5' RACE reads, yielding one entry per CDR3 protein. This table has 350,000 or so distinct CDR3 sequences, roughly 15% appearing once. The receptor was isolated from a male donor with ankylosing spondylitis or in good health (not recorded which). The genes are TRBV12-3 or TRBV12-4 and TRBJ1-2, with TRBD1 identical over 7 bases. The specimen sequenced was blood, either unsorted or a sorted T cell fraction (not recorded which). CDR3 coding DNA: TGTGCCAGCAGTAAAGAAGGACAGGTTTCCTATGGCTACACCTTC. This gives the protein CASSKEGQVSYGYTF.